This T cell receptor beta chain was recovered during a study of T cells after posttransplantation cyclophosphamide (dated by TCRdb to about 2016). Regarding the study in general: The study tracked T cell repertoire reconstitution by TRB sequencing after myeloablative bone marrow transplantation using posttransplantation cyclophosphamide as GVHD prophylaxis. Samples from roughly 35 PTCy-treated patients, along with samples from some 15 of their related bone marrow donors, underwent antigen receptor sequencing. Blood from all 35 or so PTCy patients who had 1-year posttransplant specimens underwent TRB sequencing. Up to about 3 additional blood samples from 2 to 5.2 years after transplant were also TRB-sequenced in 3 patients, as was pretransplant blood from a handful of patients. Because TRA and TRB clonality correlated tightly in 9 samples, the subsequent TCR analyses were limited to TRB only. Public TRB sequences were searched against a database of over 3,600 sequences associated with responses to pathogens, tumor antigens, self-antigens and alloantigens.

This specimen's treatment or condition label, interpreted: high-dose cyclophosphamide on days +3 and +4 as single-agent GVHD prophylaxis. PTCy patients received busulfan and fludarabine conditioning, a related or unrelated marrow graft, and cyclophosphamide on days +3 and +4. The PTCy-treated patients were enrolled in a prospective multi-institutional clinical trial. Peripheral blood and bone marrow mononuclear cells were isolated by Ficoll-Hypaque density centrifugation and were cryopreserved. As for this clone: Its antigen is currently not known. Per-base quality was not reported, and no clone a single base away is much larger than it.

Genomic DNA was used for TRB sequencing, which was performed with the immunoSEQ assay at survey resolution or with the hsTCRB kit. The published analysis was carried out like this. The immunoSEQ software handled the initial read processing, while the LymphoSeq R package was used for the repertoire analyses. Clonality was computed as 1 minus normalized Shannon entropy; Gini coefficient was also calculated for each TRB dataset. To infer phenotypes in unsorted samples, TRB sequences from sorted subsets of the recipient or donor were mapped onto unsorted samples from the same recipient. TCRdb retrieved this table from immuneACCESS and kept in-frame rearrangements only. Not all clones are present; in checked studies, unresolved V genes account for under half, and no reason is known for the remainder. V and J calls and clone size are given by that table; D and trimming were obtained from the DNA. For this sample there are 9,500 to 15,000 clones; around 2.1% appear just once. Jointly, the top ten make up around 16% of the sample.

Study-wide findings and limitations: Across roughly 48 patients, TRB clonality was highly associated with recipient CMV seropositivity and CMV reactivation, and diversity in PTCy patients was similar to diversity in CNI/methotrexate controls. The TRB repertoires of T cells infiltrating skin or the GI tract showed only limited overlap with the TRB repertoires found in blood. Donor-recipient similarity was low at 1-2 months but increased during the first year, and donor CD8+ memory clones often dominated later blood repertoires.

Per the germline V gene (reference sequence), LNHDA is the CDR1 and SQIVND is the CDR2. The CDR3 numbers 14 residues from cysteine through phenylalanine. The sequence is cut down to CDR3 DNA, 42 bases in frame from base 1. V and J are truncated by 3 bases and 2 bases respectively, leaving an intervening sequence of 11 bases. The receptor comes from a male patient in his thirties who received an allogeneic stem cell transplant from a related donor, was CMV-positive, and had no GVHD. Following a transplant, a fraction of the T cells may be traceable to the graft donor. The receptor chain draws on TRBV19 and TRBJ2-7, with the D segment identity uncertain. Material: PBMCs, obtained after allogeneic stem cell transplant with posttransplant cyclophosphamide. The DNA reads as follows: TGTGCCAGTAGTATCTCCAGTCCCGCCTACGAGCAGTACTTC. It translates as CASSISSPAYEQYF.